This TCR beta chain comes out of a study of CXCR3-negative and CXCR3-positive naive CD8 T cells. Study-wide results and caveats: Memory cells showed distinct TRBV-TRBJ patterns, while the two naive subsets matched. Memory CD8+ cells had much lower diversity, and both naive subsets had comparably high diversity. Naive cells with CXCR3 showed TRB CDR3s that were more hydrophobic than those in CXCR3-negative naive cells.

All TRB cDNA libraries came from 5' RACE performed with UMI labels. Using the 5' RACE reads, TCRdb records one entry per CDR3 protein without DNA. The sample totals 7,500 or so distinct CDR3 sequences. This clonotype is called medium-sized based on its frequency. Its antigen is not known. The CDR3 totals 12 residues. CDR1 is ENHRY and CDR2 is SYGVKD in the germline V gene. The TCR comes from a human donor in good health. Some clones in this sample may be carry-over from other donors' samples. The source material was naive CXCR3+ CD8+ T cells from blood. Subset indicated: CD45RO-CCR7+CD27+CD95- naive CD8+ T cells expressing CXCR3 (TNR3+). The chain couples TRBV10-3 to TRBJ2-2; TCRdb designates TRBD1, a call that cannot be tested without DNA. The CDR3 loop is CAISEGARELFF.